The next 19 T cell receptor beta chains were all read from a single sample in a study of blood T cell repertoires in COVID-19. Clones were read by immunoSEQ multiplex PCR, and TCRdb kept only the in-frame ones, dropping some. The data contain approximately 400,000 clones, 88% of them seen just once; the ten biggest clones take up roughly 12%. Sequences were obtained from peripheral blood. Every receptor here comes from a woman aged 45-59 years with COVID-19, enrolled during active disease.

The chain uses TRBV5-8 and TRBJ2-2; 10 bases match TRBD2. Trimming cost V 4 bases and J 0 bases; bases outside gene matches: 15. This CDR3 comprises 20 residues. Germline-derived CDR1 and CDR2 are SGHTS and YDEGEE. CDR3 bases: TGTGCCAGCAGCGAAAAACTAGCGGGGATAAGTTTAACGAACACCGGGGAGCTGTTTTTT. It encodes CASSEKLAGISLTNTGELFF.

J is TRBJ1-2 and V is TRBV9, with 11 positions matching TRBD1. The germline V gene encodes CDR1 SGDLS and CDR2 YYNGEE. V was clipped by 5 bases and J by 2 bases; unmatched bases: 11. CDR3 length: 17 amino acids. Written as DNA, the CDR3 is TGTGCCAGCAGAGGTTCCAAACGGGACAGGGGGAACTATGGCTACACCTTC. Translated, it gives CASRGSKRDRGNYGYTF.

This clone was picked up a small number of times. This chain joins TRBV6-5 and TRBJ1-1; possible D gene TRBD1, 5 bases. This CDR3 spans 14 amino acids. V lost 2 bases and J 7 bases, leaving 14 bases between the germline ends. The V gene's germline CDR1 is MNHEY and CDR2 SVGAGI. The CDR3 DNA is TGTGCCAGCAGTTACAGGGGTACGGATATTGAAGCTTTCTTT. Its translation is CASSYRGTDIEAFF.

The J gene is TRBJ2-5, the V gene TRBV28; D may be TRBD2 (6 bases). Germline CDR1 and CDR2: MDHEN and SYDVKM. The CDR3 covers 12 residues. Trimming shortened V by 5 bases and J by 8 bases, and 12 bases separated the two germline ends. CDR3 sequence: CASSLLGGTQYF. In nucleotides, the CDR3 is TGTGCCAGCAGTCTTCTGGGGGGTACCCAGTACTTC.

The chain links TRBV7-2 to TRBJ1-4; D gene unclear. Trimming took off 1 base at V and 8 bases at J, with 11 bases between the two ends. This CDR3 spans 14 amino acids. Per germline, CDR1 SGHTA and CDR2 FQGNSA. The CDR3 sequence is CASSLGLDGEKLFF. CDR3 nucleotides: TGTGCCAGCAGCTTAGGTCTCGACGGGGAAAAACTGTTTTTT.

The chain uses TRBV14 and TRBJ2-1; D is uncertain. The CDR3 consists of 13 residues. The V gene lost 4 bases and the J gene lost 7 bases, with 11 bases spanning the gap. Germline CDR1 SGHDN, CDR2 FVKESK. This CDR3 is CASSRGPNNEQFF. The CDR3 DNA sequence: TGTGCCAGCAGCCGCGGTCCGAATAATGAGCAGTTCTTC.

V usage is TRBV6-1 and J usage is TRBJ1-1; a possible D gene is TRBD1 (6 bases). The CDR3 contains 14 residues. The germline V gene encodes CDR1 MNHNS and CDR2 SASEGT. V lost 3 bases to trimming and J lost 5 bases, with 13 bases between them. CDR3 in DNA: TGTGCCAGCAGTGACCGCCCAGGGGAAACTGAAGCTTTCTTT. Amino acids: CASSDRPGETEAFF.

The CDR3 loop is CASSGGTEQYF. CDR3 DNA: TGTGCCAGCAGCGGAGGGACTGAGCAGTACTTC. V gene TRBV7-8 combines with J gene TRBJ2-7, with D tentatively TRBD2 (6 bases). The V end lost 5 bases, the J end lost 7 bases, and 9 bases lay between the germline ends. The CDR3 has 11 residues. The germline CDR1 and CDR2 sequences are SGHVS and FQNEAQ.

The chain uses TRBV9 and TRBJ1-6; possible D gene TRBD1, 6 bases. This CDR3 has 17 residues. With 7 bases removed from V and 0 bases from J, the gap between germline ends came to 17 bases. Germline V gene lookup returns CDR1 SGDLS and CDR2 YYNGEE. CDR3: CASGLDRSGSYNSPLHF. The CDR3 region has the DNA TGTGCCAGCGGCTTAGACAGGTCTGGCTCCTATAATTCACCCCTCCACTTT. Supplemented by reference TRBV9 and TRBJ1-6, the full variable domain reads DSGVTQTPKHLITATGQRVTLRCSPRSGDLSVYWYQQSLDQGLQFLIQYYNGEERAKGNILERFSAQQFPDLHSELNLSSLELGDSALYFCASGLDRSGSYNSPLHFGNGTRLTVT.

The chain links TRBV5-8 to TRBJ2-2; D ambiguous. The CDR3 contains 14 residues. Between the trimmed V and J ends, which lost 2 bases and 6 bases, there was a span of 11 bases. Germline loops: CDR1 SGHTS, CDR2 YDEGEE. CDR3 sequence reads: CASSFSSNAGELFF. CDR3 DNA: TGTGCCAGCAGCTTCTCCTCTAATGCCGGGGAGCTGTTTTTT.

V usage is TRBV12-3 or TRBV12-4 and J usage is TRBJ2-7; 7 positions match TRBD1. The V gene end was trimmed by 6 bases and the J gene end by 2 bases; junction bases not matched to a gene: 4. CDR3 length equals 13 residues. CDR3 in amino acids: CASRSDRAYEQYF. The CDR3 bases are TGTGCCAGCAGATCCGACAGGGCCTACGAGCAGTACTTC.

In its sample, this clone was seen a few times. The chain joins TRBV19 to TRBJ1-4; TRBD1 might be the D (6 bases). Trimming shortened V by 8 bases and J by 0 bases, and 13 bases separated the two germline ends. The CDR3 has 15 residues. In germline, CDR1 is LNHDA, CDR2 SQIVND (reference sequence). CDR3 DNA: TGTGCCAGTGCGGACAGCGTCTCAACTAATGAAAAACTGTTTTTT. This encodes CASADSVSTNEKLFF.

This sequence joins TRBV28 and TRBJ2-6; 7 bases map to TRBD1. The CDR3 is 18 amino acids. V shed 4 bases and J 3 bases; nucleotides not matched to a gene: 12. Germline CDR1 is MDHEN and CDR2 is SYDVKM. The CDR3 DNA reads as TGTGCCAGCAGTTCCCGGACAGGATTACCCCTTGGGGCCAACGTCCTGACTTTC. Its protein product is CASSSRTGLPLGANVLTF.

The chain links TRBV3-1 (or the pseudogene TRBV3-2) to TRBJ2-1; D remains unclear. V was trimmed by 4 bases and J by 5 bases, leaving 15 bases between them. The CDR3 spans 15 residues. Per germline, CDR1 LGHDT and CDR2 YNNKEL (reference sequence). CDR3 bases: TGTGCCAGCAGCCCCCTCGCGGATCTTAACAATGAGCAGTTCTTC. Its translation: CASSPLADLNNEQFF.

The V gene is TRBV10-3, the J gene TRBJ2-1, with 7 nucleotides matching TRBD2. The CDR3 contains 17 residues. V shed 6 bases, J shed 9 bases, and the junction held 20 bases outside the gene matches. Germline CDR1 and CDR2: ENHRY and SYGVKD. CDR3 protein: CAIRPGGSPLGTGEQFF. The DNA for the CDR3 is TGTGCCATCAGGCCGGGAGGAAGCCCGCTAGGCACGGGTGAGCAGTTCTTC.

This clone was detected once. The gene calls are TRBV6-1 and TRBJ2-3, with 7 bases identical to TRBD2. With V trimmed by 0 bases and J by 7 bases, 7 bases remained unmatched. The CDR3 runs to 15 residues. CDR1 MNHNS and CDR2 SASEGT come from the germline V gene. CDR3 sequence: CASSEAPSGVYTQYF. The CDR3 nucleotides are TGTGCCAGCAGTGAAGCGCCAAGCGGGGTATATACGCAGTATTTT.

This chain connects TRBV7-9 to TRBJ1-1; D might be TRBD1 (6 bases). V was cut by 4 bases and J by 3 bases, with 15 bases left in between. The length of the CDR3 is 15 residues. Germline lookup yields CDR1 SEHNR and CDR2 FQNEAQ (reference sequence). The chain's CDR3 is CASSSRGVVYTEAFF. The CDR3 region has the DNA TGTGCCAGCAGCTCCAGGGGTGTGGTGTACACTGAAGCTTTCTTT.

The table lists this clone with a few counts. The V and J genes are TRBV5-4 and TRBJ2-7, with TRBD1 matching 9 bases. The germline V gene encodes CDR1 SGHNT and CDR2 YYREEE (reference sequence). V lost 3 bases, J lost 7 bases, and 8 bases stayed unmatched. The CDR3 runs to 14 residues. In DNA, the CDR3 is TGTGCCAGCAGCTGGGTACAGGGGGCTGGTGAGCAGTACTTC. This gives the protein CASSWVQGAGEQYF.

The chain recombines TRBV21-1 with TRBJ2-7; the DNA was not used to check the table's D call, TRBD1. TRBV21-1 is a pseudogene. The CDR3 length is 16 residues. CDR3 protein: CASNVRSGQGFYEQYF. The DNA for the CDR3 is TGTGCCAGCAACGTAAGGTCGGGACAGGGGTTCTACGAGCAGTACTTC.